This T cell receptor beta chain was identified in a study of blood T cell repertoires in COVID-19. After removal of 1 base from V and 2 bases from J, the junction contained 7 bases not matched to a gene. Per germline, CDR1 SQVTM and CDR2 ANQGSEA. The CDR3 runs 16 residues. Study processing details: The authors estimated nucleated cell counts from reference gene primer amplification. Libraries were prepared by immunoSEQ multiplex PCR; TCRdb keeps only in-frame clonotypes and omits some of them. The V and J calls and clone size were taken over from that table, and D and trimming were inferred from the DNA. This sample carries 100,000 to 150,000 clones, approximately 74% of them seen once, and the ten largest clones take around 5.2%.

V usage is TRBV29-1 and J usage is TRBJ2-3; 9 bases fit TRBD1. The material sequenced was peripheral blood. This TCR derives from a man aged 60 to 69 with acute or convalescent COVID-19. The CDR3 protein is CSVEGGGQGYTDTQYF. The CDR3, as DNA: TGCAGCGTTGAAGGGGGGGGACAGGGCTACACAGATACGCAGTATTTT.